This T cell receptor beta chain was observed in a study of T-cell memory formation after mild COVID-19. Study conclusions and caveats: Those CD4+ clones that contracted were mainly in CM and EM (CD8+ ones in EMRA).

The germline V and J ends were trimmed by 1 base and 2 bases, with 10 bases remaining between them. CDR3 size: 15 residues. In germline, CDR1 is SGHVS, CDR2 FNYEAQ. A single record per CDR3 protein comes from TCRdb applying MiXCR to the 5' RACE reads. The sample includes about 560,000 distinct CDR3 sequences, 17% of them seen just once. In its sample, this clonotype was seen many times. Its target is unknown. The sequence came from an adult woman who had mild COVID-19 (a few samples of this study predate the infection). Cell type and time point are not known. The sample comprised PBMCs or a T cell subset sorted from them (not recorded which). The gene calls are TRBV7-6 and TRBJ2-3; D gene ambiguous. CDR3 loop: CASSLGAGITDTQYF. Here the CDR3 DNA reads TGTGCCAGCAGCTTAGGCGCCGGAATCACAGATACGCAGTATTTT.